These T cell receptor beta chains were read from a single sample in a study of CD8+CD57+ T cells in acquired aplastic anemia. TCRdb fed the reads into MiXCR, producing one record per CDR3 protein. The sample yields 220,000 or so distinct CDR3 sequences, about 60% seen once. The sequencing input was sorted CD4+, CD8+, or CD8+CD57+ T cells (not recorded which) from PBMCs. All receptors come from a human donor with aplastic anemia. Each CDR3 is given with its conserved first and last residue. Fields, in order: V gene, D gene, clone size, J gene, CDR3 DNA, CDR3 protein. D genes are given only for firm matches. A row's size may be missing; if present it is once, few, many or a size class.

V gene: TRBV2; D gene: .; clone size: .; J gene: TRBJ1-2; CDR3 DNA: TGTGCCAGCAGTGATTTGTCGTATTTTGGGGCCCTCTTC; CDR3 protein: CASSDLSYFGALF
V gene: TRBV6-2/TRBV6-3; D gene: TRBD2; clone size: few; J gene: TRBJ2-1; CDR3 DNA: TGTGCCAGCAGTTTGATAGCGGGGGGCTACAATGAGCAGTTCTTC; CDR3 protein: CASSLIAGGYNEQFF
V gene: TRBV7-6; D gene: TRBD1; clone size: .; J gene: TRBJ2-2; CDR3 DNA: TGTGCCAGCAGCGCCCAGACAGGGGGTCTCGGGGAGCTGTTTTTT; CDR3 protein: CASSAQTGGLGELFF
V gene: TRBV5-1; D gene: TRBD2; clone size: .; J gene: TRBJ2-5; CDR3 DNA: TGCGCCAGCAGCCCCGGGACTAACGAAGAGACCCAGTACTTC; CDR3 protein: CASSPGTNEETQYF
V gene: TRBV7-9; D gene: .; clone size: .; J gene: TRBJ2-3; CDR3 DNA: TGTGCCAGCAGCTCCTTGGGGGCAGGAACCACAGATACGCAGTATTTT; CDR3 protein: CASSSLGAGTTDTQYF
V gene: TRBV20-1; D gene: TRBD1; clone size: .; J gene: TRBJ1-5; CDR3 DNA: TGCAGTGCAACGGACAGGGTCAGAGGCAATCAGCCCCAGCATTTT; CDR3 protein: CSATDRVRGNQPQHF
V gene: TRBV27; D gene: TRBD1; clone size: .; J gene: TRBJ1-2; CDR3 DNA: TGTGCCAGCAGCCGGACAGGGGGCGGGGGCTACACCTTC; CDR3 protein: CASSRTGGGGYTF
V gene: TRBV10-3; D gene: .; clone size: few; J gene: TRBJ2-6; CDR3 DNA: TGTGCCAGCAGTCTAACTTACTCTGGGGCCAACGTCCTGACTTTC; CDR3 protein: CASSLTYSGANVLTF
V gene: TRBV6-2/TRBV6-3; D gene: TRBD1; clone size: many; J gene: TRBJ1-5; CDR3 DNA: TGTGCCAGCAGTTACTCGACAGGGGAGGATCAGCCCCAGCATTTT; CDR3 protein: CASSYSTGEDQPQHF
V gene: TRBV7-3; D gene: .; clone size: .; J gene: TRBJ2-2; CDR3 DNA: TGTGCCAGCAGCCCTGATTCCGGTGAGCTGTTTTTT; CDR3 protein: CASSPDSGELFF
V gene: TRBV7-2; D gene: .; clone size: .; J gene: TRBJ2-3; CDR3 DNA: TGTGCCAGCAGCCCCCCTACGACTGGCACAGATACGCAGTATTTT; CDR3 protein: CASSPPTTGTDTQYF
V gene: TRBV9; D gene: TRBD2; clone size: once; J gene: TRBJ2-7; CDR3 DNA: TGTGCCAGCAGCCCTACGACTAGCGGGATACACGAGCAGTACTTC; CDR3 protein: CASSPTTSGIHEQYF
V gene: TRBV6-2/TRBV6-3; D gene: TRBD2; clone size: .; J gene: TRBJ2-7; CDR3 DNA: TGTGCCAGCAGTAATAGCGGGACACAGGACGAGCAGTACTTC; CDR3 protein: CASSNSGTQDEQYF
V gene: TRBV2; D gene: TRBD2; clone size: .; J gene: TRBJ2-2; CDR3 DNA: TGTGCCAGCCTACAGCGGGGGGGCGGTCCGAACACCGGGGAGCTGTTTTTT; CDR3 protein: CASLQRGGGPNTGELFF
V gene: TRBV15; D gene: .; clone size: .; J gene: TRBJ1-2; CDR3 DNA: TGTGCCACCAGCAGAGAAGCCATTAATAACTATGGCTACACCTTC; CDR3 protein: CATSREAINNYGYTF
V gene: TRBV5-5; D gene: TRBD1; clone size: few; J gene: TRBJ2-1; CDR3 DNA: TGTGCCAGCAGATCGACAGGGATCTTCAATGAGCAGTTCTTC; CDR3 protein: CASRSTGIFNEQFF
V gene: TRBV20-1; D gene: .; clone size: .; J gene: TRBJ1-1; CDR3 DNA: TGCAGTGCTAGGTGGACAGTGGCCCACACTGAAGCTTTCTTT; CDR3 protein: CSARWTVAHTEAFF
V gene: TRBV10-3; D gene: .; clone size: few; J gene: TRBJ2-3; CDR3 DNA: TGTGCCATCAGTGCTCGGGACACCCGTACAGATACGCAGTATTTT; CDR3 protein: CAISARDTRTDTQYF
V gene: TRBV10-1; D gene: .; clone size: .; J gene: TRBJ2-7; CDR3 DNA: TGCGCCAGCAGTGAGTTAAACCTCCGACGATCCTACGAGCAGTACTTC; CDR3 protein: CASSELNLRRSYEQYF
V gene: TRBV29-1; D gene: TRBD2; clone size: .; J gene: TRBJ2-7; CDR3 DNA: TGCAGCGTCGAACTAGCGGGAGAGTACGAGCAGTACTTC; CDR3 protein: CSVELAGEYEQYF
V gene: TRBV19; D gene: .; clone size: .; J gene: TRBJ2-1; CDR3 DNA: TGTGCCAGTAGTATAGGGGGGACTGAGCAGTTCTTC; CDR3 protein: CASSIGGTEQFF
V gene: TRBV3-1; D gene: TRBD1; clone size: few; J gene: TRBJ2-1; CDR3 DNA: TGTGCCAGCAGCCAAGATCAGGGGGCATACAATGAGCAGTTCTTC; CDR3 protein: CASSQDQGAYNEQFF